This entry concerns a single T cell receptor (beta chain). Its antigen is not known. The data stem from a study of T-cell reconstitution after alpha-beta-depleted transplantation in children. The CDR3 covers 13 residues. Trimming left V 0 bases short and J 4 bases short, with 4 bases between. Germline V gives CDR1 SGHRS, CDR2 YFSETQ. Preparation of the TCRbeta library was carried out with unique molecular identifiers. TCRdb recomputed calls from the PCR reads with MiXCR, one row per CDR3 protein. The sample gives about 830,000 distinct CDR3 sequences, around 15% of which show up once; around 5% is in the top ten. Study-wide findings and caveats: After transplant, high TCRbeta diversity at day 60 in some patients arose from surviving recipient T cells and thymic progenitors. Hyperexpanded clones declined; after one year, newly produced T cells mostly supplied diversity. After transplant, at about two months, alpha-beta T cells were reportedly derived from several hundred expanded graft clones.

The chain joins TRBV5-1 to TRBJ1-4; D call uncertain. The TCR comes from a male patient younger than 18 who had a stem cell transplant for acute lymphoblastic leukemia, so the T cells may come from the graft donor. The starting material was PBMCs, mostly from graft donor cells, obtained 360 days after TCRalphabeta/CD19-depleted stem cell transplant. CDR3 bases: TGCGCCAGCAGCTTGGTAGTTAATGAAAAACTGTTTTTT. The encoded protein is CASSLVVNEKLFF.